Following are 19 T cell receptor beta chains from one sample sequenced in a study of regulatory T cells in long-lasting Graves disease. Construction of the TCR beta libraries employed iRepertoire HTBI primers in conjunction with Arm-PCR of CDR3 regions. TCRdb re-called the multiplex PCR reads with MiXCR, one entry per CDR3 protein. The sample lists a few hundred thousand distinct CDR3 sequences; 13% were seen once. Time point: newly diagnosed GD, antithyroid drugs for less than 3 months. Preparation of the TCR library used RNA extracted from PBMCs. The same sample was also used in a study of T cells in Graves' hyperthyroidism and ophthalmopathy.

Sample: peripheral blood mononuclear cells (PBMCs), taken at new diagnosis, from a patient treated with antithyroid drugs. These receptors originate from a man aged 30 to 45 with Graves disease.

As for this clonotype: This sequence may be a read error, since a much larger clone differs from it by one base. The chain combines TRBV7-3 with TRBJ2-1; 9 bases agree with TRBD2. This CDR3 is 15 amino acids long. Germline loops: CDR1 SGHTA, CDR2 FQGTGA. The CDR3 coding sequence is TGTGCCAGCAGCAAAACCGGGACTAGCACAGATACGCAGTGTTTT. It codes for CASSKTGTSTDTQCF. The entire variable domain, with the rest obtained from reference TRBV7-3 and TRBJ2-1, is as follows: GAGVSQTPSNKVTEKGKYVELRCDPISGHTALYWYRQSLGQGPEFLIYFQGTGAADDSGLPNDRFFAVRPEGSVSTLKIQRTERGDSAVYLCASSKTGTSTDTQCFGPGTRLTVL.

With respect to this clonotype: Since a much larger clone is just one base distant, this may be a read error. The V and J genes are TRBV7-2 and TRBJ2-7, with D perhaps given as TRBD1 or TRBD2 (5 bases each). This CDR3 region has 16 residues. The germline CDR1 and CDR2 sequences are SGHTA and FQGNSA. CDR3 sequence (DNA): TGTGCCAGCAGCCCTGGGACCGGGCCTCGCTGGTCCGAGGAGTACTTC. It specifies CASSPGTGPRWSEEYF.

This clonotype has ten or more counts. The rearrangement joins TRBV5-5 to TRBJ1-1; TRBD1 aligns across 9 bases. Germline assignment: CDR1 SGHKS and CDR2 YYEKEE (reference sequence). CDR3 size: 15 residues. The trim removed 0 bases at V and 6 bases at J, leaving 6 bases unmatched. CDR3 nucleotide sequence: TGTGCCAGCAGCTTGGCGGACAGGGGTGGCCCTGAAGCTTTCTTT. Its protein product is CASSLADRGGPEAFF.

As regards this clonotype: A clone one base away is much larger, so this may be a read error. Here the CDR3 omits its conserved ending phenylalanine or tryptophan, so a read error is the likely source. For the CDR3, the DNA is TGTGCCACCAGTGCACAGGGAGAAGGCGAGACCCAGTACTCC. This encodes CATSAQGEGETQYS. V and J are TRBV24-1 and TRBJ2-5; maybe TRBD1 (6 bases). The CDR3 loop spans 14 amino acids. The V gene lost 5 bases and the J gene lost 5 bases, with 14 bases spanning the gap. From germline, CDR1 is KGHDR and CDR2 SFDVKD.

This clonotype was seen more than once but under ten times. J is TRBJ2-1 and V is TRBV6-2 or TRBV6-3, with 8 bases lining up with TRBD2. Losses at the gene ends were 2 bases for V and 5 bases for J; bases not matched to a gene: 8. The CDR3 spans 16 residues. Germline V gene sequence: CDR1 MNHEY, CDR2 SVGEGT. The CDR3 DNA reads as TGTGCCAGCAGTTACATCAGCGGGAGATTCGACAATGAGCAGTTCTTC. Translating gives CASSYISGRFDNEQFF.

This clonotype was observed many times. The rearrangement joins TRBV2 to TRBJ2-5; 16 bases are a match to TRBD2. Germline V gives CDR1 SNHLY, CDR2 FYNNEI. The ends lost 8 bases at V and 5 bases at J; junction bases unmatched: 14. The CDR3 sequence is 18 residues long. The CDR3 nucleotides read TGTGCCAGCTTCGCCTCGGGACTAGCGGGAGGGCCCGTTGAGACCCAGTACTTC. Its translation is CASFASGLAGGPVETQYF.

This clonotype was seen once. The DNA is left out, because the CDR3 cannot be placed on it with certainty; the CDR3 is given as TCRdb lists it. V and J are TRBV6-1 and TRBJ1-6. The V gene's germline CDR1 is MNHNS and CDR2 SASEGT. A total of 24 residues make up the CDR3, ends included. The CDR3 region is CASSLLAGATIQYFGAGTRSPLHF.

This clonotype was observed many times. The CDR3 loop is CSARVTGGSTDTQYF. The CDR3 DNA sequence: TGCAGTGCTAGAGTGACAGGAGGGAGCACAGATACGCAGTATTTT. The chain joins TRBV20-1 to TRBJ2-3; D could derive from TRBD1 or TRBD2 (6 bases each). V was cut by 1 base and J by 0 bases, with 11 bases left in between. Germline lookup yields CDR1 DFQATT and CDR2 SNEGSKA (reference sequence). This CDR3 has 15 amino acids.

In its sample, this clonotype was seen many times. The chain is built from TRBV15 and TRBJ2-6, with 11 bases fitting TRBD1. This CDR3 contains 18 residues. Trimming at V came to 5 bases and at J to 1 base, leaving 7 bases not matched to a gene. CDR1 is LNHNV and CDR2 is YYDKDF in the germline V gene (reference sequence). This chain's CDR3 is CATSGQGAWVSGANVLTF. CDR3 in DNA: TGTGCCACCAGCGGACAGGGGGCTTGGGTTTCTGGGGCCAACGTCCTGACTTTC. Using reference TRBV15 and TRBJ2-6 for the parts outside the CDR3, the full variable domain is DAMVIQNPRYQVTQFGKPVTLSCSQTLNHNVMYWYQQKSSQAPKLLFHYYDKDFNNEADTPDNFQSRRPNTSFCFLDIRSPGLGDTAMYLCATSGQGAWVSGANVLTFGAGSRLTVL.

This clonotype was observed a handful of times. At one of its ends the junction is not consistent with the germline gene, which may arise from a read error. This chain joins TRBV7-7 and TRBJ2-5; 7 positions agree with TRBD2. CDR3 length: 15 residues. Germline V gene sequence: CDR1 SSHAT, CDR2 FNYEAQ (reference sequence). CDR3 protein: CASSRDYGGQETQYF. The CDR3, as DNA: TGTGCTAGCAGCCGGGACTATGGGGGCCAAGAGACCCAGTACTTC.

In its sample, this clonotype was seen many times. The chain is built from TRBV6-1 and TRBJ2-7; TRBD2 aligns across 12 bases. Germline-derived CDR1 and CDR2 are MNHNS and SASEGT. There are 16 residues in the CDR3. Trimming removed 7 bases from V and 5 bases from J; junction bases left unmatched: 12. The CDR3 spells CASTPPSGRAGNEQYF. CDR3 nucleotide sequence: TGTGCCAGCACCCCGCCTAGCGGGAGGGCCGGAAACGAGCAGTACTTC.

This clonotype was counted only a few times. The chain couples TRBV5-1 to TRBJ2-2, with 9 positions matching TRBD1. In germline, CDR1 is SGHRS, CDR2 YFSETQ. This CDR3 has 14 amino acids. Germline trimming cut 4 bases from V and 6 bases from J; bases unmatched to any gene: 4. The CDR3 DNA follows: TGCGCCAGCAGCAGGGACAGGGAAGCCGGGGAGCTGTTTTTT. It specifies CASSRDREAGELFF.

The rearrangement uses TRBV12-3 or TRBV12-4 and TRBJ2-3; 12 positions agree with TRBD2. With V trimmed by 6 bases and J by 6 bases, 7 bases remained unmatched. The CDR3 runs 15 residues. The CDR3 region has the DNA TGTGCCAGCAGCAAAGGACTAGCGGGAAGCGATACGCAGTATTTT. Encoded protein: CASSKGLAGSDTQYF.

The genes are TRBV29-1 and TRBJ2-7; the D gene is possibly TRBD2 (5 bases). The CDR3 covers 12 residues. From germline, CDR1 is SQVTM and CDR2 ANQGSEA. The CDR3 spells CRGRRTIYEQYF. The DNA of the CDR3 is TGCAGGGGTCGGAGGACCATTTACGAGCAGTACTTC.

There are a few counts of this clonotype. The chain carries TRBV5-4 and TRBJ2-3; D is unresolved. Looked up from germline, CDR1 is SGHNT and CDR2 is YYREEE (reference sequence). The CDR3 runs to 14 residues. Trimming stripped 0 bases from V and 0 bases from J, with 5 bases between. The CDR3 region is CASSLDKSTDTQYF. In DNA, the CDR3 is TGTGCCAGCAGCTTGGACAAAAGCACAGATACGCAGTATTTT.

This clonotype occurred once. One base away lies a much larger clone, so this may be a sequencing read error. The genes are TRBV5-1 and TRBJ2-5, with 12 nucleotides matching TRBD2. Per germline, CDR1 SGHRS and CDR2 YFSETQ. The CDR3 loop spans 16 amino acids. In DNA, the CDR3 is TGCGCCAGCAGCTTGGTGCTAGCGGGGGGGCAAGAGACCCCGTACTTC. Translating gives CASSLVLAGGQETPYF.

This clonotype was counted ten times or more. In DNA form, the CDR3 reads TGCAGCGTTGAAGATCCCATGCTAGCGGGGGGGTTCTCCTACAATGAGCAGTTCTTC. It codes for CSVEDPMLAGGFSYNEQFF. V usage is TRBV29-1 and J usage is TRBJ2-1, with TRBD2 matching over 12 bases. CDR3 length: 19 amino acids. Losses at the gene ends were 0 bases for V and 0 bases for J; bases not matched to a gene: 9. The germline V gene encodes CDR1 SQVTM and CDR2 ANQGSEA.

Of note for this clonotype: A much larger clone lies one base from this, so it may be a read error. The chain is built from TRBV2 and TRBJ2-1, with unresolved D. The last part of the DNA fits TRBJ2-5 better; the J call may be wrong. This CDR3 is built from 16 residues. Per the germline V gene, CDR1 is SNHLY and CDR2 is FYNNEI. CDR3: CASSESASKGRETQYF. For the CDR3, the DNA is TGTGCCAGCAGTGAGAGCGCGTCTAAGGGAAGAGAGACCCAGTACTTC.

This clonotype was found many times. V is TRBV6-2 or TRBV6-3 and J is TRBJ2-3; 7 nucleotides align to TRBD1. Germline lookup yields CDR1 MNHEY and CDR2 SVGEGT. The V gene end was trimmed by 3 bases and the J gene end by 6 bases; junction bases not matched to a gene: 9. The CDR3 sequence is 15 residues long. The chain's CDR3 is CASSYRQGVSDTQYF. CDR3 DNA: TGTGCCAGCAGTTATCGGCAGGGGGTATCTGATACGCAGTATTTT.